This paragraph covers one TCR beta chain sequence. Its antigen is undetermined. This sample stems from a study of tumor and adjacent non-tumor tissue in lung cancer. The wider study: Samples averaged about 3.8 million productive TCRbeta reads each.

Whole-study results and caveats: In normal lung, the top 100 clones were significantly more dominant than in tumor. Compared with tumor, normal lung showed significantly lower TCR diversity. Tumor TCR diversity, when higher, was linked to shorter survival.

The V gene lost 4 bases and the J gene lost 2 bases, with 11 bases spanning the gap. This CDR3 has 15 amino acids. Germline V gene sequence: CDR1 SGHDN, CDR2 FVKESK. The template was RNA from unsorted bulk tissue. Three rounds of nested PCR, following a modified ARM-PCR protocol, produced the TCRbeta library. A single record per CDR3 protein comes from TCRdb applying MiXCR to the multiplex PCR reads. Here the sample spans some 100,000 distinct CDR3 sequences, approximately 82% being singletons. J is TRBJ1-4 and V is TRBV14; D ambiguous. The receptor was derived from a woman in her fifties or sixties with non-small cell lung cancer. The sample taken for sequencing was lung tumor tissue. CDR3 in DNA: TGTGCCAGCAGCCTAGCGGAGGCGACTAATGAAAAACTGTTTTTT. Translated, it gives CASSLAEATNEKLFF.